This T cell receptor beta chain was captured by sequencing in a study of T cell repertoires and HLA-DP antigens. Study-level background: In vitro CD4+ alloreactivity was against HeLa-presented HLA-DP. DNA input averaged 218.4 ng in sorted CD137+CD4+ and 900 to 1,500 ng in pre-culture CD4+. Broader study findings: Average cumulative frequency of previously undetected clones was roughly 35% against one allele and under 55% against the other.

Trimming took 3 bases from V and 7 from J, leaving 13 bases between them. The CDR3 has 13 amino acids. In germline, CDR1 is SNHLY, CDR2 FYNNEI. Using immunoSEQ multiplex PCR, the repertoire was profiled, and TCRdb retains in-frame clones only, with some absent. The sample contains over 60,000 clones, just under 80% of which appear only once. To note about this clone: Its antigen is unknown.

Sequencing used CD4+ T cells from PBMCs. This sequence joins TRBV2 and TRBJ2-7, with a possible D match to TRBD1 (7 bases). The sequence came from a man in his 60s in good health and CMV-seronegative. The CDR3 here is CASSEAPGGEQYF. The CDR3 DNA reads as TGTGCCAGCAGTGAGGCCCCAGGGGGGGAGCAGTACTTC.